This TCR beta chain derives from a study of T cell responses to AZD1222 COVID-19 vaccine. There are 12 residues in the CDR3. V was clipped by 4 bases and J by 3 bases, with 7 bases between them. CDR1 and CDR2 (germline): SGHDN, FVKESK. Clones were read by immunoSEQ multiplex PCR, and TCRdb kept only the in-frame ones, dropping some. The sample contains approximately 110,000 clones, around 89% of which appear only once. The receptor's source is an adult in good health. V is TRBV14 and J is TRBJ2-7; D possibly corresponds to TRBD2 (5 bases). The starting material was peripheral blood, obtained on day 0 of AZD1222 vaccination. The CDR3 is CASSRGSYEQYF. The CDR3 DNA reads TGTGCCAGCAGCCGTGGGAGCTACGAGCAGTACTTC.